The TCR beta chain described here comes from a study of response to subunit inactivated influenza vaccine. This clonotype has ten or more counts. One entry per CDR3 protein, called by TCRdb with MiXCR from the RT-PCR reads. The sample lists about 650,000 distinct CDR3 sequences; approximately 15% were seen once. After removal of 5 bases from V and 3 bases from J, the junction contained 9 bases not matched to a gene. This CDR3 region has 16 residues. This TCR was recovered from a man aged 45 to 65 who received an inactivated influenza vaccine. The sample in question was PBMCs from blood, obtained around 14 days before vaccination. The chain combines TRBV12-3 or TRBV12-4 with TRBJ1-1; 10 nucleotides agree with TRBD1. CDR3 in DNA: TGTGCCAGCAGTAAGACCCGGGACAGGGGACACACTGAAGCTTTCTTT. Amino acids: CASSKTRDRGHTEAFF.